Listed below are T cell receptor beta chains from one sample, sequenced in a study of T cell responses to AZD1222 COVID-19 vaccine. Sequenced by immunoSEQ multiplex PCR; TCRdb stores in-frame clones only, minus some. The data hold 85,000 to 120,000 clones, with about four fifths observed a single time. The sequenced sample was peripheral blood, obtained on day 0 of AZD1222 vaccination. The receptors were sampled from an adult in good health. Each CDR3 is given with its conserved first and last residue. A D gene is named only where the DNA matches it firmly. For some rows the clone size is stated as once, few or many, or as a class when expanded; others skip it.

J | size | V | D | DNA | CDR3
TRBJ1-2 | once | TRBV11-2 | . | TGTGCCAGCAGCTTAGGTGGCGGATCCCCCTATGGCTACACCTTC | CASSLGGGSPYGYTF
TRBJ2-5 | . | TRBV19 | . | TGTGCCAGTAGTATAGATACGGGTTCGGTGGGGGGCGCCCAAGAGACCCAGTACTTC | CASSIDTGSVGGAQETQYF
TRBJ1-2 | . | TRBV9 | TRBD1 | TGTGCCAGCAGCATACGGACAGGGGGTAGCTATGGCTACACCTTC | CASSIRTGGSYGYTF
TRBJ1-1 | . | TRBV9 | . | TGTGCCAGCAGCCCAGACGGGGATGGCACTGAAGCTTTCTTT | CASSPDGDGTEAFF
TRBJ2-5 | . | TRBV5-1 | TRBD2 | TGCGCCAGCAGCTTGGGGCGGCGGGGGTTATCAGGAGAGACCCAGTACTTC | CASSLGRRGLSGETQYF
TRBJ1-1 | . | TRBV7-9 | TRBD1 | TGTGCCAGCAGCTTAGGAGACAGGGGACTAAATGAAGCTTTCTTT | CASSLGDRGLNEAFF
TRBJ2-1 | once | TRBV4-2 | . | TGTGCCAGCAGCCAAGAGGGGGAGACCAGGCAGTTCTTC | CASSQEGETRQFF
TRBJ1-2 | once | TRBV10-1 | TRBD1 | TGCGCCAGTCTGGGGTGGGACAGGGGCGCCAGAGTGGATGGCTACACCTTC | CASLGWDRGARVDGYTF
TRBJ1-1 | . | TRBV5-4 | . | TGTGCCAGCAGCTTGGTGGGGACCGGGGGCGAAGCTTTCTTT | CASSLVGTGGEAFF
TRBJ1-3 | . | TRBV18 | . | TGTGCCAGCTCACCACCCGGCAAAGGGGGCTCTGGAAACACCATATATTTT | CASSPPGKGGSGNTIYF
TRBJ1-2 | once | TRBV5-5 | . | TGTGCCAGCAGCTTGGAGCTAGGGATCTATGGCTACACCTTC | CASSLELGIYGYTF
TRBJ2-1 | . | TRBV10-3 | . | TGTGCCATCAGTGAGGGAGGCAATGAGCAGTTCTTC | CAISEGGNEQFF
TRBJ1-2 | . | TRBV24-1 | TRBD1 | TGTGCCACCAGTGATGGGGGACAGGGGGTTGAGAGGTATGGCTACACCTTC | CATSDGGQGVERYGYTF
TRBJ1-6 | . | TRBV4-1 | TRBD1 | TGCGCCAGCAGCCAAGAAGGGAGTGGGACAGTCAGTTCACCCCTCCACTTT | CASSQEGSGTVSSPLHF
TRBJ1-5 | . | TRBV6-5 | . | TGTGCCAGCAGACCCCAGGATAGCAATCAGCCCCAGCATTTT | CASRPQDSNQPQHF
TRBJ2-1 | . | TRBV12-1 | . | . | CASSPFWGEGNHTSYNEQFF
TRBJ1-2 | . | TRBV3-1/TRBV3-2 | . | TGTGCCAGCAGCCAAGAAAACCCAGGGCGGCGGATTAGGGGCTACACCTTC | CASSQENPGRRIRGYTF
TRBJ2-2 | . | TRBV6-2/TRBV6-3 | . | TGTGCCAGCAGTTTCGGGTCTCTACCGGGCACCGGGGAGCTGTTTTTT | CASSFGSLPGTGELFF
TRBJ2-3 | . | TRBV7-8 | TRBD1 | TGTGCCAGCAGCTACGGGACAGGGAGTTTTGGCACAGATACGCAGTATTTT | CASSYGTGSFGTDTQYF
TRBJ2-7 | . | TRBV29-1 | . | TGCAGCGTTGGTCAGGGCTCCTACGAGCAGTACTTC | CSVGQGSYEQYF
TRBJ1-5 | . | TRBV7-2 | TRBD1 | TGTGCCAGCAGCTCCACCGGGACAGGGAAACAGCCCCAGCATTTT | CASSSTGTGKQPQHF
TRBJ2-4 | once | TRBV12-3/TRBV12-4 | . | TGTGCCAGCAGTCTGTCAGAGTTCTTTCAGTACTTC | CASSLSEFFQYF
TRBJ2-3 | . | TRBV19 | . | TGTGCCAGTCGACTAGATACAGATACGCAGTATTTT | CASRLDTDTQYF
TRBJ2-3 | once | TRBV19 | . | TGTGCCAGTAGTATCACAGATACGCAGTATTTT | CASSITDTQYF
TRBJ2-1 | . | TRBV5-4 | TRBD2 | TGTGCCAGCTCCACTAGACTAGCGGGGGGGTACAATGAGCAGTTCTTC | CASSTRLAGGYNEQFF
TRBJ1-5 | few | TRBV18 | . | TGTGCCAGCTCACCACGATCCGGCCAGCCCCAGCATTTT | CASSPRSGQPQHF
TRBJ1-1 | . | TRBV7-9 | . | TGTGCCAGCAGCTTAGACAGCCGTGGTGGCACTGAAGCTTTCTTT | CASSLDSRGGTEAFF
TRBJ2-1 | . | TRBV28 | TRBD2 | TGTGCCACCAGCGGGAGGGCCTGGAATGAGCAGTTCTTC | CATSGRAWNEQFF
TRBJ1-5 | . | TRBV28 | . | TGTGCCAGCAGTTCAGTGGAACAGCCCCAGCATTTT | CASSSVEQPQHF
TRBJ1-1 | few | TRBV11-3 | TRBD1 | TGTGCCAGCAGCCCAGGGGGACAGGGTAACACTGAAGCTTTCTTT | CASSPGGQGNTEAFF
TRBJ1-2 | . | TRBV6-5 | TRBD1 | TGTGCCAGCAGGCACGGGACAGGGAGCTATGGCTACACCTTC | CASRHGTGSYGYTF
TRBJ2-3 | . | TRBV18 | TRBD1 | TGTGCCAGCTCACAGGGACAGCATGGAGATACGCAGTATTTT | CASSQGQHGDTQYF
TRBJ1-1 | . | TRBV18 | . | TGTGCCAGCTCATCCAGGGGCGGCACTGAAGCTTTCTTT | CASSSRGGTEAFF
TRBJ1-1 | . | TRBV19 | . | TGTGCCAGTATCCCTCCGGGGCGGAACACTGAAGCTTTCTTT | CASIPPGRNTEAFF
TRBJ1-1 | . | TRBV18 | . | TGTGCCAGCTCACCTGGCCCAGCAAACACTGAAGCTTTCTTT | CASSPGPANTEAFF
TRBJ2-1 | . | TRBV10-3 | TRBD2 | TGTGCCATCAGTCCGGGACTAGCCAGCAATGAGCAGTTCTTC | CAISPGLASNEQFF
TRBJ1-4 | once | TRBV4-2 | . | TGTGCCAGCAGCCAGCACAGGGTTGCTGAAAAACTGTTTTTT | CASSQHRVAEKLFF
TRBJ2-5 | . | TRBV13 | TRBD1 | TGTGCCAGCAGCTTAGCCTACGGGGGACAGGGGTTAGGAGAGACCCAGTACTTC | CASSLAYGGQGLGETQYF
TRBJ2-6 | . | TRBV7-2 | TRBD2 | TGTGCCAGCAGCTCGGGACTAGCGGGACACTCTGGGGCCAACGTCCTGACTTTC | CASSSGLAGHSGANVLTF
TRBJ2-1 | . | TRBV10-3 | TRBD2 | TGTGCCATCCACCCTGCGAGCGGGGGGGCCAATGAGCAGTTCTTC | CAIHPASGGANEQFF
TRBJ1-2 | . | TRBV5-5 | TRBD1 | TGTGCCAGCAGCAATAGGGACAGGCTTGAGAATGGCTACACCTTC | CASSNRDRLENGYTF
TRBJ1-3 | . | TRBV27 | . | TGTGCCAGCAAACCCCAGGGTTTCTCTGGAAACACCATATATTTT | CASKPQGFSGNTIYF
TRBJ1-5 | . | TRBV4-2 | TRBD1 | TGTGCCAGCAGCCAAGAAAGGACAGGGTGGTCCAGCATTAGCAATCAGCCCCAGCATTTT | CASSQERTGWSSISNQPQHF
TRBJ1-5 | . | TRBV6-6 | TRBD1 | TGTGCCAGCAGTCCGCGGACAGGGGTGATCAATCAGCCCCAGCATTTT | CASSPRTGVINQPQHF
TRBJ2-5 | . | TRBV4-3 | TRBD2 | TGCGCCAGCAGCCACGGACTAGCGGAAGAGACCCAGTACTTC | CASSHGLAEETQYF
TRBJ2-7 | . | TRBV27 | TRBD2 | TGTGCCAGCAGTTTTAATAGCGGGCGAACCTACGAGCAGTACTTC | CASSFNSGRTYEQYF
TRBJ2-3 | . | TRBV5-1 | . | TGCGCCAGCAGCTTGGAAGGGACTGGGAACACAGATACGCAGTATTTT | CASSLEGTGNTDTQYF
TRBJ2-2 | . | TRBV30 | . | TGTGCCTGGAGTGAGGCCGGGGGAGGAACCGGGGAGCTGTTTTTT | CAWSEAGGGTGELFF
TRBJ2-3 | . | TRBV11-3 | . | TGTGCCAGCAGCAAGGGCAGGCTACCGATCACAGATACGCAGTATTTT | CASSKGRLPITDTQYF
TRBJ2-1 | . | TRBV23-1 | TRBD1 | TGCGCCAGCAGTCACAGGGGGCGCCCCCCACTCAATGAGCAGTTCTTC | CASSHRGRPPLNEQFF
TRBJ1-2 | . | TRBV3-1/TRBV3-2 | . | TGTGCCAGCAGCCAGTTGGGGGCCCCTAACTATGGCTACACCTTC | CASSQLGAPNYGYTF
TRBJ2-5 | . | TRBV6-5 | TRBD1 | TGTGCCAGCAGTACCGGGACAGGGTTCCAAGAGACCCAGTACTTC | CASSTGTGFQETQYF
TRBJ1-1 | . | TRBV4-3 | . | TGCGCCAGCAGCCAAGATGCGGCTGTCACTGAAGCTTTCTTT | CASSQDAAVTEAFF
TRBJ2-2 | . | TRBV5-8 | . | TGTGCCAGCAGCTTGAGCAGCACCGGGGAGCTGTTTTTT | CASSLSSTGELFF
TRBJ2-1 | . | TRBV28 | TRBD2 | TGTGCCAGCAGTTTATACTCTAGCGGTACGTACAATGAGCAGTTCTTC | CASSLYSSGTYNEQFF
TRBJ2-3 | . | TRBV27 | . | TGTGCCAGCTCAAACCCCTACGACACAGATACGCAGTATTTT | CASSNPYDTDTQYF
TRBJ2-1 | . | TRBV24-1 | TRBD1 | TGTGCCACCAGTGTTGGGACAGTCGGTGAGCAGTTCTTC | CATSVGTVGEQFF
TRBJ1-6 | . | TRBV5-4 | . | TGTGCCAGCAGCTTGGTAGCTAATTCACCCCTCCACTTT | CASSLVANSPLHF